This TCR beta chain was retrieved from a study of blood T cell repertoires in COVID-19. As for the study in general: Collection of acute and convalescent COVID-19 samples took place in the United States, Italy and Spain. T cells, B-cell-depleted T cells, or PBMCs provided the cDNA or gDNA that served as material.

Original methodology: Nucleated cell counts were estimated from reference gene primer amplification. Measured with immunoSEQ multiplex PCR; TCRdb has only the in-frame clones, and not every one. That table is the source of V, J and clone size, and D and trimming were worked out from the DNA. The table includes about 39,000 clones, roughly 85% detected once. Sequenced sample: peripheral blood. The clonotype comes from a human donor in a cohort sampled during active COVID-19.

The CDR3 DNA is TGTGCCAGTAGTGGGCCTCCGACTAGCGCGGGTGAGCAGTTCTTC. Translated, it gives CASSGPPTSAGEQFF. This chain uses TRBV19 with TRBJ2-1; 8 bases match TRBD2. The CDR3 covers 15 residues. V was pared by 5 bases and J by 9 bases, with 12 bases of the junction left unmatched. From germline, CDR1 is LNHDA and CDR2 SQIVND (reference sequence). Filled out from reference TRBV19 and TRBJ2-1, the complete variable domain reads DGGITQSPKYLFRKEGQNVTLSCEQNLNHDAMYWYRQDPGQGLRLIYYSQIVNDFQKGDIAEGYSVSREKKESFPLTVTSAQKNPTAFYLCASSGPPTSAGEQFFGPGTRLTVL.